These 2 T cell receptor beta chains share one sample of origin, sequenced in a study of T cell repertoires in cytomegalovirus infection. TCRdb reprocessed the reads via MiXCR and lists one record per CDR3 protein. The sample yields under 200,000 distinct CDR3 sequences, less than 9.5% seen once. Sequenced material: PBMCs. The receptor source for this set is a human donor in good health (CMV status not recorded). Some clones in this sample may be carry-over from other donors' samples.

The table lists this clonotype with many counts. The junction departs from the called germline gene at one end, perhaps through a read error. The CDR3 sequence is CASSTGGNSGESQYF. Written as DNA, the CDR3 is TGTGCCAGCAGCACAGGTGGCAACTCTGGGGAGAGCCAGTACTTC. V is TRBV7-9 and J is TRBJ2-5; D may match TRBD1 or TRBD2 (5 bases each). The CDR3 is made up of 15 amino acids. Germline values: CDR1 SEHNR, CDR2 FQNEAQ (reference sequence).

The chain recombines TRBV7-8 with TRBJ1-1, with D unclear. There are 13 residues in the CDR3. With 5 bases removed from V and 1 base from J, the gap between germline ends came to 8 bases. Germline V gene sequence: CDR1 SGHVS, CDR2 FQNEAQ. CDR3 loop: CASSVYENTEAFF. The CDR3 DNA sequence: TGTGCCAGCAGCGTCTACGAGAACACTGAAGCTTTCTTT.